This T cell receptor beta chain was identified during a study of metastatic and nonmetastatic thyroid tumors. Study summary: Across peripheral blood and tumor or nodule tissue samples taken from malignant and benign thyroid patients, the repertoires were compared with one another.

V was pared by 5 bases and J by 4 bases, with 11 bases between. CDR3 length: 12 residues. Looked up from germline, CDR1 is DFQATT and CDR2 is SNEGSKA (reference sequence). The study's findings and limits: When malignant thyroid tumors were compared with benign nodules, TCR beta diversity was reportedly significantly higher in the malignant tumors. This held in both blood and tumor samples.

In the source study's methods: In papillary thyroid cancer, a distant-metastasis classifier was built using CDR3 differences across clinicopathological groups. TCRdb re-analyzed the PCR reads through MiXCR. TCRdb, not the authors, supplied the V and J calls. The data hold roughly 58,000 clones, with about 4% observed a single time. This clone has ten or more counts. What it binds is unknown. No patient had received any treatment before thyroid surgery. The sequencing sample was made of blood. The TCR comes from a female donor with papillary thyroid cancer or a benign thyroid nodule (not recorded which). Some clones in this sample may be carry-over from other donors' samples. The chain links TRBV20-1 to TRBJ1-2, with D possibly matching TRBD1 (5 bases). In nucleotides, the CDR3 is TGCAGTGCTTCGGGACTTGCCTATGGCTACACCTTC. Its protein product is CSASGLAYGYTF.